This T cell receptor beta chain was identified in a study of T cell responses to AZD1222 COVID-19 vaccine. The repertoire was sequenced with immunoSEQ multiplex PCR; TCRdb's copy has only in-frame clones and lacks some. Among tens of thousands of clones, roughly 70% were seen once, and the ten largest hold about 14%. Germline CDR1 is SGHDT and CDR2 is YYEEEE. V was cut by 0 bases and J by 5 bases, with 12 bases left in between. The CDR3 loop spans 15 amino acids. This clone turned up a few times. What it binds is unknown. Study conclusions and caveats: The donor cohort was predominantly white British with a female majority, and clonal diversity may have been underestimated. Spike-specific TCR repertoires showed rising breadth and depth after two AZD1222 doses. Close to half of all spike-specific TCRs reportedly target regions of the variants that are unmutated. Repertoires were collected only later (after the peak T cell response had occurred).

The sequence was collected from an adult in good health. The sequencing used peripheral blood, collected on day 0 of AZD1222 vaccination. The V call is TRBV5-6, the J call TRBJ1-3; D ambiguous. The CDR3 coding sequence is TGTGCCAGCAGCTTGGGGACCCTATCCAGAAACACCATATATTTT. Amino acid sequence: CASSLGTLSRNTIYF.